What follows are 3 T cell receptor beta chains derived from one specimen sequenced in a study of beta chain features in type 1 diabetes (dated by TCRdb to the late 2010s). The receptor library was made with the immunoSEQ multiplex PCR assay. The High Capacity cDNA Reverse Transcription Kit was used to reverse transcribe all of the isolated RNA, meaning that expressed TCRB transcripts were what got sequenced. Held by TCRdb, this immuneACCESS table contains in-frame sequences only and omits some clones. Under half of the omission traces to an unresolved V gene where checked; the cause of the rest is unknown. In this sample the table shows 130,000 or so clones, 7% to 10% of which occur a single time. The ten largest clones represent around 0.68% of the sample. Sequencing input: central memory CD4+ T cells from blood. The receptors shown here come from a young man in good health.

The V and J genes are TRBV15 and TRBJ1-4; perhaps TRBD1 as D (5 bases). With 5 bases removed from V and 2 bases from J, the gap between germline ends came to 12 bases. Germline CDR1 is LNHNV and CDR2 is YYDKDF (reference sequence). This CDR3 comprises 15 residues. CDR3 residues: CATSARQNTNEKLFF. CDR3 nucleotide sequence: TGTGCCACCAGCGCCCGACAGAACACTAATGAAAAACTGTTTTTT.

This clone was picked up a small number of times. The chain combines TRBV4-1 with TRBJ2-7; 8 bases line up with TRBD1. The J segment lost 3 bases and the V segment lost 1 base, leaving 8 bases of the junction unmatched. CDR1 and CDR2 (germline): MGHRA, YSYEKL. This CDR3 spans 16 amino acids. The CDR3 reads CASSQAVTGALYEQYF. The CDR3 nucleotides read TGCGCCAGCAGCCAAGCCGTGACAGGGGCCCTCTACGAGCAGTACTTC.

The chain has TRBV28 and TRBJ2-7; 12 bases map to TRBD1. Germline-derived CDR1 and CDR2 are MDHEN and SYDVKM. This CDR3 has 15 residues. J was trimmed by 2 bases and V by 4 bases; bases with no gene match: 3. CDR3 DNA: TGTGCCAGCAGTTCGGGACAGGGGGCGACCTACGAGCAGTACTTC. It codes for CASSSGQGATYEQYF.